The source of this TCR beta chain is a study of T cells in localized non-small cell lung cancer. Study-level results: Adjacent lung had a median approximately 57 of the 100 largest tumor clones. Of the tissues analyzed, uninvolved adjacent lung showed maximal T cell clonality, greater than tumor. Greater T cell density in blood accompanied longer overall survival.

Trimming cost V 2 bases and J 0 bases, with 5 bases left between them. Germline V gives CDR1 SGHRS, CDR2 YFSETQ. This CDR3 contains 14 residues. Measured with immunoSEQ multiplex PCR; TCRdb has only the in-frame clones, and not every one. In the table there are 55,000 to 75,000 clones, approximately 90% of which are singletons. As concerns this clone: Its target is unknown.

The receptor comes from a man aged 40-75 years with stage I lung adenocarcinoma. V is TRBV5-1 and J is TRBJ2-2; no definite D call. The sample was peripheral blood, taken before any cancer treatment. CDR3 sequence: CASSFSPNTGELFF. As DNA, the CDR3 is TGCGCCAGCAGCTTCAGTCCGAACACCGGGGAGCTGTTTTTT.